These 17 T cell receptor beta chains came from one sample sequenced in a study of blood T cells in healthy people across ages. A second about 6 to 11 cycle PCR used barcoded and J-beta primers. Each CDR3 protein is one row after TCRdb ran MiXCR on the 5' RACE reads. There are hundreds of thousands of distinct CDR3 sequences in the sample; around 52% occur only once, and roughly 14% lies in the top ten. Input material: blood. These receptors were collected from a woman aged 80 or over in good health.

This clonotype was seen a handful of times. The chain joins TRBV3-1 to TRBJ2-3; D might be TRBD2 (7 bases). This CDR3 spans 16 amino acids. V dropped 7 bases and J dropped 3 bases, with 20 bases sitting between them. CDR1 LGHDT and CDR2 YNNKEL come from the germline V gene (reference sequence). DNA for the CDR3: TGTGCCAGCACCAAAAGGGGGGGGGGCCGAACAGATACGCAGTATTTT. Its protein product is CASTKRGGGRTDTQYF.

This clonotype occurred many times. The CDR3 loop reads CSVVAGRGETQYF. The CDR3 DNA sequence: TGCAGCGTTGTCGCGGGGAGGGGTGAGACCCAGTACTTC. The chain carries TRBV29-1 and TRBJ2-5; 7 positions agree with TRBD2. CDR1 is SQVTM, CDR2 ANQGSEA, per germline. CDR3 size: 13 residues. The ends lost 4 bases at V and 5 bases at J; junction bases unmatched: 7.

The chain employs TRBV5-1 and TRBJ2-1; D remains ambiguous. With 4 bases removed from V and 0 bases from J, the gap between germline ends came to 11 bases. Germline CDR1 reads SGHRS; CDR2 reads YFSETQ. The CDR3 length is 15 residues. CDR3 amino acids: CASSPPRSSYNEQFF. The CDR3 DNA is TGCGCCAGCAGCCCTCCAAGGAGCTCCTACAATGAGCAGTTCTTC. The variable domain in full, with the rest retrieved from reference TRBV5-1 and TRBJ2-1, is KAGVTQTPRYLIKTRGQQVTLSCSPISGHRSVSWYQQTPGQGLQFLFEYFSETQRNKGNFPGRFSGRQFSNSRSEMNVSTLELGDSALYLCASSPPRSSYNEQFFGPGTRLTVL.

The table lists this clonotype with a count of one. One end of the junction does not line up with germline, which may come from a read error. The rearrangement links TRBV27 to TRBJ2-2, with D tentatively TRBD2 (6 bases). This CDR3 is built from 14 residues. CDR1 and CDR2 from the germline V gene are MNHEY and SMNVEV (reference sequence). The CDR3 region is CACKGGAHTGELFF. CDR3 coding DNA: TGTGCCTGCAAGGGCGGGGCGCACACTGGGGAGCTGTTTTTT.

This clonotype was counted many times. This chain links TRBV27 with TRBJ1-1; the D is unclear. The CDR3 is made up of 11 amino acids. The V gene's germline CDR1 is MNHEY and CDR2 SMNVEV (reference sequence). Trimming removed 5 bases at V and 5 bases at J, with 6 bases between. This chain's CDR3 is CASSPRTEAFF. CDR3 DNA sequence: TGTGCCAGCAGTCCCCGGACTGAAGCTTTCTTT.

This clonotype was recorded many times. The chain combines TRBV28 with TRBJ1-2; TRBD1 agrees at 10 bases. Germline V gives CDR1 MDHEN, CDR2 SYDVKM. The CDR3 length is 14 residues. The trim removed 6 bases at V and 5 bases at J, leaving 6 bases unmatched. CDR3 sequence: CASSQGQGVYGYTF. DNA of the CDR3: TGTGCCAGCAGCCAAGGACAGGGGGTTTATGGCTACACCTTC.

This clonotype was detected many times. The gene calls are TRBV5-1 and TRBJ1-6; D perhaps matches TRBD1 (6 bases). Germline values: CDR1 SGHRS, CDR2 YFSETQ. Trimming cost V 4 bases and J 6 bases, with 14 bases left between them. The CDR3 loop spans 15 amino acids. The CDR3 region has the DNA TGCGCCAGCAGCCCTGAGGGGGTCGGTAATTCACCCCTCCACTTT. Translated, it gives CASSPEGVGNSPLHF.

This clonotype was picked up a small number of times. The chain carries TRBV20-1 and TRBJ2-2; 10 bases align to TRBD2. The CDR3 totals 13 residues. CDR1 and CDR2 from the germline V gene are DFQATT and SNEGSKA (reference sequence). V dropped 6 bases and J dropped 4; count of bases not matched to a gene: 2. CDR3 loop: CSALAGITGELFF. The CDR3 bases are TGCAGTGCACTAGCGGGAATCACCGGGGAGCTGTTTTTT.

The rearrangement joins TRBV9 to TRBJ2-6; 7 nucleotides align to TRBD2. The V gene end was trimmed by 5 bases and the J gene end by 0 bases; junction bases not matched to a gene: 2. The CDR3 has 15 residues. Germline CDR1 and CDR2: SGDLS and YYNGEE. The CDR3 region has the DNA TGTGCCAGCAGGGGGGGGTCCTCTGGGGCCAACGTCCTGACTTTC. Its protein is CASRGGSSGANVLTF.

This clonotype appeared many times. The V call is TRBV27, the J call TRBJ1-4; possibly TRBD1 for D (5 bases). Per the germline V gene, CDR1 is MNHEY and CDR2 is SMNVEV (reference sequence). This CDR3 contains 16 residues. V was cut by 4 bases and J by 5 bases, with 17 bases left in between. The DNA for the CDR3 is TGTGCCAGCAGTTCTAGAGGTCGCGGGGGGAATGAAAAACTGTTTTTT. Translating gives CASSSRGRGGNEKLFF.

The chain employs TRBV10-3 and TRBJ1-1; D not certain. Per germline, CDR1 ENHRY and CDR2 SYGVKD. The CDR3 has 16 residues. The V and J ends lost 3 bases and 3 bases respectively, with 17 bases between them. The chain's CDR3 is CAISERREEFYTEAFF. The CDR3 DNA is TGTGCCATCAGTGAAAGAAGGGAAGAATTCTACACTGAAGCTTTCTTT.

This clonotype was counted only a few times. A much larger clone is a single base away; this may be a read error. This sequence joins TRBV20-1 and TRBJ2-5, with 12 bases lining up with TRBD1. V lost 5 bases, J lost 11 bases, and 15 bases stayed unmatched. The length of the CDR3 is 15 residues. Germline loops: CDR1 DFQATT, CDR2 SNEGSKA (reference sequence). CDR3 amino acids: CSAPGQGAFINEQYF. CDR3 nucleotide sequence: TGCAGTGCTCCGGGACAGGGGGCCTTCATTAATGAGCAGTACTTC.

This sequence joins TRBV20-1 and TRBJ2-4, with 11 bases aligning to TRBD1. CDR1 is DFQATT and CDR2 is SNEGSKA in the germline V gene (reference sequence). Germline trimming cut 6 bases from V and 2 bases from J; bases unmatched to any gene: 9. The CDR3 totals 16 residues. The CDR3, as DNA: TGCAGTGCCGCCGGGGACAGGGGGTATACCAAAAACATTCAGTACTTC. It is translated as CSAAGDRGYTKNIQYF.

The chain combines TRBV5-1 with TRBJ1-2, with D unresolved. The CDR3 runs 13 residues. Trimming stripped 3 bases from V and 0 bases from J, with 6 bases between. The germline CDR1 and CDR2 sequences are SGHRS and YFSETQ. The CDR3 spells CASSSQANYGYTF. DNA of the CDR3: TGCGCCAGCAGCTCCCAGGCTAACTATGGCTACACCTTC.

This clonotype was seen repeatedly, ten times or more. This sequence joins TRBV7-8 and TRBJ2-7; D is perhaps TRBD1 or TRBD2 (5 bases each). This CDR3 spans 15 amino acids. The germline V gene encodes CDR1 SGHVS and CDR2 FQNEAQ. Deletions cut 0 bases from V and 3 bases from J, with 12 bases between. CDR3 bases: TGTGCCAGCAGCTTAGCTTTGGGGGAGATCTACGAGCAGTACTTC. This gives the protein CASSLALGEIYEQYF.

There are a few counts of this clonotype. V gene TRBV10-2 combines with J gene TRBJ2-1; D remains unclear. This CDR3 contains 13 residues. Germline lookup yields CDR1 WSHSY and CDR2 SAAADI. V lost 8 bases and J lost 9, with 17 bases in between. CDR3 in DNA: TGCGCCAGCGTACGGACCGGGCTTAGTGAGCAGTTCTTC. Translation: CASVRTGLSEQFF.

J is TRBJ2-2 and V is TRBV5-1; D possibly corresponds to TRBD2 (5 bases). Trimming took off 3 bases at V and 4 bases at J, with 16 bases between the two ends. CDR3 length: 16 residues. Germline CDR1 reads SGHRS; CDR2 reads YFSETQ. CDR3 sequence reads: CASSSGTGLGTGELFF. DNA for the CDR3: TGCGCCAGCAGCTCCGGAACGGGGTTGGGCACCGGGGAGCTGTTTTTT.